This TCR beta chain is drawn from a study of CXCR3-negative and CXCR3-positive naive CD8 T cells. Study conclusions and caveats: Memory CD8+ T cell repertoires were far less diverse than both naive subsets. Researchers reported similar TRBV-TRBJ usage in naive CXCR3-negative and CXCR3-positive cells, though memory differed. With surface CD5 comparable between naive subsets, TCR strength was estimated using properties derived from the TRB CDR3. Naive cells with CXCR3 showed TRB CDR3s that were more hydrophobic than those in CXCR3-negative naive cells.

On this clonotype itself: Its matching antigen is unknown.

TRB cDNA was prepared as libraries by UMI-labeled 5' RACE. After re-calling the 5' RACE reads, TCRdb lists one entry per CDR3 protein, DNA absent. Its table lists just under 90,000 distinct CDR3 sequences. Input material: naive CXCR3+ CD8+ T cells from blood. The subset: CD45RO-CCR7+CD27+CD95- naive CD8+ T cells expressing CXCR3 (TNR3+). The receptor comes from a human donor in good health. Some clones in this sample may be carry-over from other donors' samples.

The CDR3 sequence: CASRAGPTSSYNSPLHF. The chain carries TRBV5-1 and TRBJ1-6; TCRdb's D call, TRBD1, is unchecked because there is no DNA. Germline lookup yields CDR1 SGHRS and CDR2 YFSETQ. The CDR3 runs to 17 residues.